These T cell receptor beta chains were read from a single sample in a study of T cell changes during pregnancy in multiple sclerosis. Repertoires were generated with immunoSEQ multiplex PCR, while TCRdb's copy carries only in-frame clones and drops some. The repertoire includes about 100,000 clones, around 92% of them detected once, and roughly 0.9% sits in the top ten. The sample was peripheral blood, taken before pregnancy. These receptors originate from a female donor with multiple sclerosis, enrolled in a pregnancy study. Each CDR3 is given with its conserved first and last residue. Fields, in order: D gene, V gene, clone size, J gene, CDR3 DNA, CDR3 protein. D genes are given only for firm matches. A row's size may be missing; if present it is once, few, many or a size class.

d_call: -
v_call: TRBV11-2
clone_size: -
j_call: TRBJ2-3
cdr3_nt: TGTGCCAGCAGCTTAGATGGTAGAGTCACAGATACGCAGTATTTT
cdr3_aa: CASSLDGRVTDTQYF

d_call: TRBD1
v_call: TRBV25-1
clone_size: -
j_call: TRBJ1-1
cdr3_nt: TGTGCCAGCAGTGACCCCTCAGGGGGGAACACTGAAGCTTTCTTT
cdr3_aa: CASSDPSGGNTEAFF

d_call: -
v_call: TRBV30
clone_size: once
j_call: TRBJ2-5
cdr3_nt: TGTGCCTGGAACCTCGTAGCGGCCCAAGAGACCCAGTACTTC
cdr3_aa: CAWNLVAAQETQYF

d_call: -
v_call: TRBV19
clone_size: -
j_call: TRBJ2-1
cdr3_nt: TGTGCCAGTAGTATCTCAGACTGGAGCTATGCTGAGCAGTTCTTC
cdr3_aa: CASSISDWSYAEQFF

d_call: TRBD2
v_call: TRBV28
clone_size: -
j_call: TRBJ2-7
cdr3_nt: TGTGCCAGCAGTTCCCGTAGCGGGAGAACCAGCGAGCAGTACTTC
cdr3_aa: CASSSRSGRTSEQYF

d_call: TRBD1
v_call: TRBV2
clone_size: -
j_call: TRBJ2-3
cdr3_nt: TGTGCCAGCAGCCAGGGACAGGGAAGCACAGATACGCAGTATTTT
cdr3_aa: CASSQGQGSTDTQYF

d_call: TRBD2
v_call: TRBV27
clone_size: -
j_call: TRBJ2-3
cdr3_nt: TGTGCCAGCAGTTTATGGGGGGGTGATACGCAGTATTTT
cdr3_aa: CASSLWGGDTQYF

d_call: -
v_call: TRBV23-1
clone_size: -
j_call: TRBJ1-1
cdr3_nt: TGCGCCAGTCCCCCGGGGGGACCGAACACTGAAGCTTTCTTT
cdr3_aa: CASPPGGPNTEAFF

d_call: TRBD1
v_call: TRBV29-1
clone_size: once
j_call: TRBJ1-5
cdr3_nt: TGCAGCGCCTTGACAGGGAGCAATCAGCCCCAGCATTTT
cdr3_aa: CSALTGSNQPQHF

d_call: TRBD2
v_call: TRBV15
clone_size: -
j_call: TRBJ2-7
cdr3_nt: TGTGCCACCAGCAGATCGGGACTAGCCTACGAGCAGTACTTC
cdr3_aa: CATSRSGLAYEQYF

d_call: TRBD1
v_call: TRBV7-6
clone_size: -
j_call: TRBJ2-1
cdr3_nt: TGTGCCAGCAGCGTGCTGGGGACAGGGGCCTACAATGAGCAGTTCTTC
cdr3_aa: CASSVLGTGAYNEQFF

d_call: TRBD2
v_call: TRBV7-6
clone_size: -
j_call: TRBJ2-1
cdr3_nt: TGTGCCAGCAGCTTATGGATAGCGGGAGGGGGCAATGAGCAGTTCTTC
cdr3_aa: CASSLWIAGGGNEQFF

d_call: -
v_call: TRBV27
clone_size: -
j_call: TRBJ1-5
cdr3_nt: TGTGCCAGCAGGGTGGGCTCTTCTTATCAGCCCCAGCATTTT
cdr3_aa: CASRVGSSYQPQHF

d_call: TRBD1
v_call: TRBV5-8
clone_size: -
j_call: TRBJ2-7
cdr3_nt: TGTGCCAGCAGCCAAGGGGGCAGGGCAACCTACGAGCAGTACTTC
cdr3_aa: CASSQGGRATYEQYF

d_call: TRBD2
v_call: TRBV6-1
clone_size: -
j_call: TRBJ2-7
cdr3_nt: TGTGCCAGCAGTGGGTCTAGCGGAGCCCCCTACGAGCAGTACTTC
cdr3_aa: CASSGSSGAPYEQYF

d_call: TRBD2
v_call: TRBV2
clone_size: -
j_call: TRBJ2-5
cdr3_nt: TGTGCCAGCAGTGTGGGGACTAGCGGGAGGCAAGAGACCCAGTACTTC
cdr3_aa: CASSVGTSGRQETQYF

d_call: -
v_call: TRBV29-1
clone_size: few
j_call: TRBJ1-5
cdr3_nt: TGCAGCGCGTCGGGGGGTCCAGGGCAGCCCCAGCATTTT
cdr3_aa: CSASGGPGQPQHF

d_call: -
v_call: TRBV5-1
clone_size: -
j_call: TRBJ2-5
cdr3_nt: TGCGCCAGCAGCGTGGACAGCCAAGAGACCCAGTACTTC
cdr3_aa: CASSVDSQETQYF

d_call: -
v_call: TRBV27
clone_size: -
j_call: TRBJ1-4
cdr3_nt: TGTGCCAGCAGTTTGGGGGGGGATGAAAAACTGTTTTTT
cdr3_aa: CASSLGGDEKLFF

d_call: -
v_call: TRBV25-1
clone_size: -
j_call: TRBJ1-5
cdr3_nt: TGTGCCAGCCGAGGGTCAGGGGGCAATCAGCCCCAGCATTTT
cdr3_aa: CASRGSGGNQPQHF

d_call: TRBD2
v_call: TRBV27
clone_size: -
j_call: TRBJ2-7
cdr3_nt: TGTGCCAGCAGCCGCCTAGCGGGAGGGCCTTACGAGCAGTACTTC
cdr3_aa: CASSRLAGGPYEQYF

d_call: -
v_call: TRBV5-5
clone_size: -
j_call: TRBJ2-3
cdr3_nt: TGTGCCAGCAGCTTAGGGTTCCCAGGGGAGGGAGATACGCAGTATTTT
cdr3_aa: CASSLGFPGEGDTQYF

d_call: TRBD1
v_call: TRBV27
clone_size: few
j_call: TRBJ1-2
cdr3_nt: TGTGCCAGCATTAATAAGAGGGGGACAGGGGGCAACTATGGCTACACCTTC
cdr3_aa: CASINKRGTGGNYGYTF

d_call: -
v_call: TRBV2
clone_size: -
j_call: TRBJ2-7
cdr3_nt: TGTGCCAGCACCCTGGATGGCGGAGTTTCCTACGAGCAGTACTTC
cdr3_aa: CASTLDGGVSYEQYF

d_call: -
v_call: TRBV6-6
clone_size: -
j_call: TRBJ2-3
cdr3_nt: TGTGCCAGCAGTTCGCCGGGCACAGATACGCAGTATTTT
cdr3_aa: CASSSPGTDTQYF

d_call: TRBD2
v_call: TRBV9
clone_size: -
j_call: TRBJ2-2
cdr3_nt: TGTGCCAGCAGCGGCGGGAGCCCCGACACCGGGGAGCTGTTTTTT
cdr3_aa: CASSGGSPDTGELFF

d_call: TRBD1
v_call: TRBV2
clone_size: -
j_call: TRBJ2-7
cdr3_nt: TGTGCCATCACACCGGGACAGGGGGACTACGAGCAGTACTTC
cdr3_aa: CAITPGQGDYEQYF

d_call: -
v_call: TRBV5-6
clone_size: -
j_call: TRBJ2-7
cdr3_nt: TGTGCCAGCAGCTTGGCGGGACTCCTCTACGAGCAGTACTTC
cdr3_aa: CASSLAGLLYEQYF

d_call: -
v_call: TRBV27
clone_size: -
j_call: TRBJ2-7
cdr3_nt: TGTGCCAGCAGCCTTGGACAGTCCTACGAGCAGTACTTC
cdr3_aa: CASSLGQSYEQYF

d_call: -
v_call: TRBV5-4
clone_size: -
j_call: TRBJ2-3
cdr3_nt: TGTGCCAGCAGCTTGAGGGAGGGGGCAGATACGCAGTATTTT
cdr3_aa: CASSLREGADTQYF

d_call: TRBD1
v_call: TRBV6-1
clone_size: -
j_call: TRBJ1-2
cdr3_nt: TGTGCCAGCAGGGGGGACAGGGCGGGTGGCTACACCTTC
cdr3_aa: CASRGDRAGGYTF

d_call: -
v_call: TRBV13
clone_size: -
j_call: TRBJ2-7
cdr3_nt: TGTGCCAGCAGCTTAGCCGGGATGTCCTACGAGCAGTACTTC
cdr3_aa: CASSLAGMSYEQYF

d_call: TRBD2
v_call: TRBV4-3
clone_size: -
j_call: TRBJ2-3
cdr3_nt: TGCGCCAGCAGCCAAGATAGGGGTCGGGGGGGCACAGATACGCAGTATTTT
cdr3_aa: CASSQDRGRGGTDTQYF

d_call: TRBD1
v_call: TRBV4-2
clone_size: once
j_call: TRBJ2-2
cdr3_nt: TGTGCCAGCAGCCAAGGGGACAGGGGAATCACCGGGGAGCTGTTTTTT
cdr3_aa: CASSQGDRGITGELFF

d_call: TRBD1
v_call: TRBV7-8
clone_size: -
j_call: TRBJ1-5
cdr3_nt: TGTGCCAGCAGCCCGGGGACAGGGAGGAATCAGCCCCAGCATTTT
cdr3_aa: CASSPGTGRNQPQHF

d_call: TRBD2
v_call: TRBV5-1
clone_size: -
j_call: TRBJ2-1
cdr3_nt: TGCGCCAGCAGCTCCGGGACTAGCGGGGTCAATGAGCAGTTCTTC
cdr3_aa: CASSSGTSGVNEQFF

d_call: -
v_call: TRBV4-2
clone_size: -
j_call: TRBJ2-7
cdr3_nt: TGTGCCAGCAGCCGTAAAGGAGATTACGAGCAGTACTTC
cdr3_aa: CASSRKGDYEQYF